This TCR beta chain was recovered during a study of regulatory T cells in long-lasting Graves disease. Study-wide context: The study enrolled newly diagnosed Graves' patients on antithyroid drugs under 3 months. Notes on the study in general: Lower TCR diversity was seen in persistent Graves' patients than in newly diagnosed ones. Among the persistent patients, 2,741 public clonotypes were shared, more than the approximately 970 shared among new patients.

Indicated time point: newly diagnosed GD, antithyroid drugs for less than 3 months. Generation of the TCR library employed RNA extracted from PBMCs. As a group, patients came from one endocrinology department in Xi'an, China. This clonotype was recorded at least ten times. Its antigen remains unknown. Germline CDR1 is SGHTA and CDR2 is FQGTGA. The germline V and J ends were trimmed by 1 base and 1 base, with 7 bases remaining between them. The CDR3 length is 14 residues. TCR beta libraries were built with iRepertoire HTBI primers and Arm-PCR of CDR3 regions. TCRdb re-derived calls from the multiplex PCR reads in MiXCR, one entry per CDR3 protein. The sample lists approximately 400,000 distinct CDR3 sequences; about 16% were seen once.

The genes are TRBV7-3 and TRBJ1-1, with D hard to call. The sequence derives from a female donor with Graves disease. Sequenced material: peripheral blood mononuclear cells (PBMCs), taken at new diagnosis, from a patient treated with antithyroid drugs. The CDR3 loop reads CASSLNGQNTEAFF. Written as DNA, the CDR3 is TGTGCCAGCAGCTTAAATGGCCAGAACACTGAAGCTTTCTTT.